These 13 T cell receptor beta chains came from one sample sequenced in a study of Graves' ophthalmopathy and Graves' hyperthyroidism. RNA served as the template for amplifying TCR beta CDR3 regions. Following a first-round RT-PCR that used HTBI primers, a second-round multiplex PCR was carried out. MiXCR, applied by TCRdb to the multiplex PCR reads, yields one record per CDR3 protein. The sample lists about 390,000 distinct CDR3 sequences, 15% occurring once. The sample was peripheral blood. The receptors shown here come from a young woman with stable Graves' hyperthyroidism.

There are many counts of this clonotype. The V and J genes are TRBV29-1 and TRBJ2-7, with unresolved D. The V gene lost 3 bases and the J gene lost 6 bases, with 15 bases spanning the gap. This CDR3 has 13 residues. CDR1 and CDR2 from the germline V gene are SQVTM and ANQGSEA. The CDR3 region is CSVDRDMVGEQYF. The CDR3 DNA reads as TGCAGCGTTGATCGCGACATGGTTGGCGAGCAGTACTTC.

This clonotype occurred many times. J is TRBJ2-7 and V is TRBV12-3 or TRBV12-4; D is undetermined. V lost 3 bases and J lost 1, with 7 bases in between. The CDR3 totals 13 residues. The CDR3 spells CASSLFVSYEQYF. The CDR3 nucleotides are TGTGCCAGCAGTTTGTTTGTTTCCTACGAGCAGTACTTC.

Of note for this clonotype: A much larger clonotype is one base distant, so this may be a read error. No conserved phenylalanine or tryptophan ends this CDR3, so it is likely a read error. The chain is built from TRBV7-2 and TRBJ2-2, with 8 bases lining up with TRBD2. The CDR3 consists of 15 residues. The junction had 10 bases not matched to a gene; V was cut back by 5 bases and J by 8 bases. Germline assignment: CDR1 SGHTA and CDR2 FQGNSA. The CDR3 nucleotides are TGTGCCAGCAGCAGAACGGGACTAGTAATAGGGGAGCTGTTTGTT. Encoded protein: CASSRTGLVIGELFV.

This clonotype was counted at least ten times. This sequence joins TRBV6-6 and TRBJ1-5; the match to TRBD1 covers 9 bases. This CDR3 is built from 20 residues. The germline V gene encodes CDR1 MNHNY and CDR2 SVGAGI (reference sequence). With V trimmed by 7 bases and J by 0 bases, 19 bases remained unmatched. Here the CDR3 DNA reads TGTGCCAGCAACGAAAACCCTTGGACAGGGGTAAGGTTTAGCAATCAGCCCCAGCATTTT. As protein: CASNENPWTGVRFSNQPQHF.

Many counts were recorded for this clonotype. This sequence joins TRBV4-1 and TRBJ2-3; D is unresolved. The ends were cut back, 1 base at V and 7 bases at J, with 12 bases in the middle. The CDR3 runs 14 residues. CDR1 and CDR2 (germline): MGHRA, YSYEKL. The CDR3 loop reads CASSQVWTAHTQYF. The DNA for the CDR3 is TGCGCCAGCAGCCAAGTCTGGACGGCCCATACGCAGTATTTT.

Only a few counts were recorded for this clonotype. The chain combines TRBV25-1 with TRBJ1-6; no reliable D call. The germline V gene encodes CDR1 MGHDK and CDR2 SYGVNS. The CDR3 has 15 amino acids. Deletions cut 1 base from V and 10 bases from J, with 14 bases between. CDR3 amino acids: CASSELGRAGSPLHF. Written as DNA, the CDR3 is TGTGCCAGCAGTGAATTAGGCCGTGCGGGGTCACCCCTCCACTTT.

This clonotype was picked up one time. The chain combines TRBV6-5 with TRBJ1-1; D call uncertain. Germline CDR1 and CDR2: MNHEY and SVGAGI. The CDR3 sequence is 12 residues long. V dropped 4 bases and J dropped 8 bases, with 11 bases sitting between them. Here the CDR3 DNA reads TGTGCCAGCAGTTCCCTCGTACGGGAAGCTTTCTTT. Encoded protein: CASSSLVREAFF.

The sample holds many counts of this clonotype. V and J are TRBV6-1 and TRBJ1-2; D possibly corresponds to TRBD1 (6 bases). This CDR3 has 15 amino acids. V shed 1 base and J shed 4 bases, with 13 bases lying between them. Germline V gene sequence: CDR1 MNHNS, CDR2 SASEGT. CDR3 region: CASSEDRGGSYGYTF. DNA of the CDR3: TGTGCCAGCAGTGAAGACCGAGGGGGAAGCTATGGCTACACCTTC.

This clonotype was counted many times. The chain couples TRBV19 to TRBJ2-2, with D perhaps TRBD1 (6 bases). Deletions cut 5 bases from V and 6 bases from J, with 13 bases between. In germline, CDR1 is LNHDA, CDR2 SQIVND (reference sequence). This CDR3 spans 14 amino acids. This CDR3 is CASSFLTGSGELFF. The CDR3 DNA reads TGTGCCAGTAGTTTTCTAACAGGGTCCGGGGAGCTGTTTTTT. The whole variable domain, remainder taken from reference TRBV19 and TRBJ2-2, is DGGITQSPKYLFRKEGQNVTLSCEQNLNHDAMYWYRQDPGQGLRLIYYSQIVNDFQKGDIAEGYSVSREKKESFPLTVTSAQKNPTAFYLCASSFLTGSGELFFGEGSRLTVL.

This clonotype was counted at least ten times. J is TRBJ2-7 and V is TRBV12-3 or TRBV12-4, with unresolved D. The CDR3 is 13 residues long. V lost 3 bases and J lost 7, with 13 bases in between. CDR3 protein: CASSFHRVGEQYF. CDR3 DNA sequence: TGTGCCAGCAGTTTTCATCGGGTCGGGGAGCAGTACTTC.

The rearrangement joins TRBV6-2 or TRBV6-3 to TRBJ2-2; 11 bases fit TRBD2. The CDR3 sequence is 17 residues long. CDR1 MNHEY and CDR2 SVGEGT come from the germline V gene. With 0 bases clipped from V and 7 bases from J, the junction kept 7 bases outside the gene matches. The CDR3 DNA follows: TGTGCCAGCAGTTACTCCCCTAGCGGGAGGAGGGTCGGGGAGCTGTTTTTT. As protein: CASSYSPSGRRVGELFF.

The chain recombines TRBV11-1 with TRBJ1-3; unclear D gene. V was trimmed by 5 bases and J by 0 bases, leaving 14 bases between them. Germline V gene data show CDR1 as SGHAT and CDR2 as FQDESV (reference sequence). CDR3 length: 16 residues. The CDR3 DNA reads as TGTGCCAGCAGCCTACTACAGAGATCCTCTGGAAACACCATATATTTT. It codes for CASSLLQRSSGNTIYF.

This clonotype was seen at least ten times. The V call is TRBV2, the J call TRBJ1-1; 8 bases line up with TRBD1. CDR1 is SNHLY, CDR2 FYNNEI, per germline. The V and J ends lost 1 base and 1 base, in that order; junction bases with no gene match: 8. The CDR3 consists of 17 residues. The CDR3 protein is CASSEGTGIRANTEAFF. CDR3 sequence (DNA): TGTGCCAGCAGTGAAGGGACAGGGATTAGGGCGAACACTGAAGCTTTCTTT.